Following are 2 T cell receptor beta chains from one sample sequenced in a study of blood T cell repertoires in COVID-19. The repertoire was sequenced with immunoSEQ multiplex PCR; TCRdb's copy has only in-frame clones and lacks some. The sample contains 40,000 or so clones, 65% to 85% of which appear only once. Sequenced material: peripheral blood. The receptor source for this set is a man aged 40-49 years with active or convalescent COVID-19.

This chain joins TRBV18 and TRBJ2-1, with D perhaps TRBD2 (5 bases). Germline CDR1 and CDR2: KGHSH and LQKENI. The CDR3 totals 15 residues. Trimming pared 5 bases from V and 10 bases from J, leaving 21 bases between. CDR3 loop: CASSEWGGPAGEQFF. In DNA form, the CDR3 reads TGTGCCAGCTCAGAGTGGGGTGGGCCGGCGGGCGAGCAGTTCTTC. Full variable domain (remainder filled in from reference TRBV18 and TRBJ2-1): NAGVMQNPRHLVRRRGQEARLRCSPMKGHSHVYWYRQLPEEGLKFMVYLQKENIIDESGMPKERFSAEFPKEGPSILRIQQVVRGDSAAYFCASSEWGGPAGEQFFGPGTRLTVL.

The V call is TRBV6-5, the J call TRBJ1-2; TRBD1 aligns across 7 bases. This CDR3 comprises 14 residues. Germline V CDR1 and CDR2: MNHEY, SVGAGI. The J segment lost 5 bases and the V segment lost 7 bases, leaving 10 bases of the junction unmatched. The CDR3 protein is CASNRQGFGYGYTF. Here the CDR3 DNA reads TGTGCCAGCAACAGACAGGGCTTCGGTTATGGCTACACCTTC.